The rows below give T cell receptor beta chains drawn from one sample of a study of T-cell memory formation after mild COVID-19. TCRdb recomputed calls from the 5' RACE reads with MiXCR, one row per CDR3 protein. The table records tens of thousands of distinct CDR3 sequences, 20% to 25% of them present only once. Sequences were obtained from PBMCs or a T cell subset sorted from them (not recorded which). All receptors derive from a man in his late teens or twenties who had mild COVID-19 (a few samples of this study predate the infection). Cell type and time point are not known. CDR3s include the opening cysteine and the closing phenylalanine or tryptophan. D genes are given only for firm matches. Some rows have no size entry. The others give once, few or many, or a class for an expanded clone.

v_call,j_call,clone_size,d_call,cdr3_nt,cdr3_aa
TRBV2,TRBJ2-3,-,-,TGTGCCAGCAGTGAAGGGACCCTCAGCACAGATACGCAGTATTTT,CASSEGTLSTDTQYF
TRBV4-1,TRBJ1-5,-,-,TGCGCCAGCAGCCTAGAAGGCCGGTTTCCAGTTCCCCAGCATTTT,CASSLEGRFPVPQHF
TRBV7-9,TRBJ1-5,few,-,TGTGCCAGCAGCTTCCCAGGGGAGCCTCAGCCCCAGCATTTT,CASSFPGEPQPQHF
TRBV5-1,TRBJ2-3,-,-,TGCGCCAGCAGCCCCCGGGTGGGTATCACAGATACGCAGTATTTT,CASSPRVGITDTQYF
TRBV27,TRBJ2-3,few,-,TGTGCCAGCAGTTATTCCGGGAGAATCACAGATACGCAGTATTTT,CASSYSGRITDTQYF
TRBV6-5,TRBJ2-5,many,TRBD2,TGTGCCAGCAGTCCTATCACTAGCGTAGAAGAGACCCAGTACTTC,CASSPITSVEETQYF
TRBV29-1,TRBJ1-2,-,-,TGCAGCGTTGACCAGGAGAACTATGGCTACACCTTC,CSVDQENYGYTF
TRBV7-9,TRBJ1-1,few,-,TGTGCCAGCCGAGGGAACACTGAAGCTTTCTTT,CASRGNTEAFF
TRBV7-9,TRBJ2-3,few,-,TGTGCCAGCAGCATAAGGGTCGACCCGGATACGCAGTATTTT,CASSIRVDPDTQYF
TRBV29-1,TRBJ1-1,few,-,TGCAGCGTTGATCTGCGGGGGGTGAACACTGAAGCTTTCTTT,CSVDLRGVNTEAFF
TRBV6-2/TRBV6-3,TRBJ2-5,-,TRBD1,TGTGCCAGCAGTTACGGGACAGGGCTGGAGACCCAGTACTTC,CASSYGTGLETQYF
TRBV12-3/TRBV12-4,TRBJ2-2,few,-,TGTGCCAGCAGAGGGGGGACCGGGGAGCTGTTTTTT,CASRGGTGELFF
TRBV7-2,TRBJ1-2,-,-,TGTGCCAGCAGCTTACGGCCCGAGGGGGGCTACACCTTC,CASSLRPEGGYTF
TRBV11-2,TRBJ1-1,-,-,TGTGCCAGCAGCTTAGAGGCGGGGACTGAAGCTTTCTTT,CASSLEAGTEAFF
TRBV10-2,TRBJ2-1,few,-,TGCGCCAGCAGTGGTTGGAAAGCCTACAATGAGCAGTTCTTC,CASSGWKAYNEQFF
TRBV7-6,TRBJ2-3,few,-,TGTGCCAGCAGCTTATACCCCGTGCAGGGGGGGCCAGATACGCAGTATTTT,CASSLYPVQGGPDTQYF
TRBV6-5,TRBJ1-1,-,-,TGTGCCAGCAGTTTGAGCGGGAACACTGAAGCTTTCTTT,CASSLSGNTEAFF
TRBV5-1,TRBJ2-2,few,-,TGCGCCAGCCGACCATCCCATAGGCTCTACCGGGAGCTGTTTTTT,CASRPSHRLYRELFF
TRBV4-1,TRBJ2-2,-,-,TGCGCCAGCAGCCAAGGTCAAGGAGCCGGGGAGCTGTTTTTT,CASSQGQGAGELFF
TRBV9,TRBJ2-2,-,-,TGTGCCAGCAGCGTATACGGGGCCGGGGAGCTGTTTTTT,CASSVYGAGELFF
TRBV5-1,TRBJ2-7,-,TRBD1,TGCGCCAGCAGCTTGGACGGACAGGGGTACGAGCAGTACTTC,CASSLDGQGYEQYF
TRBV6-5,TRBJ1-2,few,TRBD1,TGTGCCAGCAGTCCCGGGACAGAACCTTCTAACTATGGCTACACCTTC,CASSPGTEPSNYGYTF
TRBV19,TRBJ1-1,-,-,TGTGCCAGTAGTATATCGGGGTGGGAGAACACTGAAGCTTTCTTT,CASSISGWENTEAFF
TRBV12-5,TRBJ1-1,-,-,TGTGCTAGTGGCTTTAGCGGGGGAGGAAGCACTGAAGCTTTCTTT,CASGFSGGGSTEAFF
TRBV5-1,TRBJ2-2,-,-,TGCGCCAGCGGACACCGGGACCACACCGGGGAGCTGTTTTTT,CASGHRDHTGELFF